The clone carrying this TCR beta chain was counted ten times or more. Its antigen remains unidentified. The CDR3 length is 14 residues. Germline CDR1 is SNHLY and CDR2 is FYNNEI. The junction had 3 bases not matched to a gene; V was cut back by 7 bases and J by 0 bases. Incorporated into the TCR beta cDNA libraries were unique molecular identifiers, which served to reduce PCR and sequencing biases. Input of roughly 0.9 to 11 million T cells yielded 450,000 to 550,000 cDNA molecules. MiXCR was run by TCRdb on the PCR reads, yielding one entry per CDR3 protein. The data contain hundreds of thousands of distinct CDR3 sequences, 30% of them seen just once; the ten biggest clones take up 0.5% to 0.6%. The sample comes from a study of post-analysis software for immune sequencing data. Overall study findings and caveats: With F measure, samples from one preparation batch clustered together strongly. Compared with controls, patients showed significantly lower normalized Chao1 diversity. The study found TRBV5-6, TRBV5-1 and TRBV20-1 among five or six TRBV segments more frequent in patients than controls.

Sequences were obtained from blood. The receptor comes from a girl between 5 and 17 years old with multiple sclerosis. The V and J genes are TRBV2 and TRBJ2-7; 10 nucleotides line up with TRBD1. CDR3 protein: CASTRDRGSYEQYF. The CDR3 DNA sequence: TGTGCCAGCACGCGGGACAGGGGCTCCTACGAGCAGTACTTC.